The next 19 T cell receptor beta chains were all read from a single sample in a study of cytomegalovirus exposure and HLA in healthy donors. The PCR had 60 Vbeta and 13 Jbeta primers. Produced via immunoSEQ multiplex PCR; TCRdb's table is partial and in-frame only. This sample yields about 160,000 clones, of which 70% to 80% are seen a single time; around 1% belongs to the top ten. Sequencing was carried out using PBMCs. These TCRs come from a woman in her forties in good health and CMV-seronegative.

The rearrangement uses TRBV11-1 and TRBJ2-7; 10 nucleotides align to TRBD2. Germline CDR1 and CDR2: SGHAT and FQDESV (reference sequence). Trimming took 5 bases from V and 2 from J; bases not matched to a gene: 6. CDR3 length: 15 amino acids. The CDR3 reads CASSLTSGTTYEQYF. The CDR3 DNA follows: TGTGCCAGCAGCCTTACTAGCGGGACTACCTACGAGCAGTACTTC.

V usage is TRBV5-4 and J usage is TRBJ2-7, with TRBD2 matching 7 bases. J lost 5 bases, V lost 2 bases, and 10 bases had no gene match. From germline, CDR1 is SGHNT and CDR2 YYREEE (reference sequence). This CDR3 has 15 amino acids. CDR3 region: CASSFRTRVEDEQYF. Written as DNA, the CDR3 is TGTGCCAGCAGCTTCCGGACTAGAGTGGAGGACGAGCAGTACTTC.

The V and J genes are TRBV5-1 and TRBJ2-7; no clear D gene. The V end was cut by 4 bases, the J end by 4 bases, with 12 bases between. The CDR3 is 13 residues long. Germline values: CDR1 SGHRS, CDR2 YFSETQ. CDR3 amino acids: CASSAPVLYEQYF. The CDR3 coding sequence is TGCGCCAGCAGCGCTCCGGTCCTTTACGAGCAGTACTTC.

The chain has TRBV28 and TRBJ2-5, with 7 bases identical to TRBD2. Germline assignment: CDR1 MDHEN and CDR2 SYDVKM. The CDR3 runs to 13 residues. J was trimmed by 5 bases and V by 5 bases; bases with no gene match: 5. This chain's CDR3 is CASSMGGSETQYF. The CDR3 nucleotides read TGTGCCAGCAGTATGGGGGGGAGTGAGACCCAGTACTTC.

The V and J genes are TRBV11-2 and TRBJ2-5, with 9 bases aligning to TRBD1. V was pared by 3 bases and J by 4 bases, with 9 bases of the junction left unmatched. There are 16 residues in the CDR3. Germline V gives CDR1 SGHAT, CDR2 FQNNGV. CDR3 bases: TGTGCCAGCAGCTTCATACAGGGGGCTGTGAGAGAGACCCAGTACTTC. This codes for CASSFIQGAVRETQYF.

V and J are TRBV6-6 and TRBJ2-5, with D possibly TRBD2 on 6 matching bases. The CDR3 consists of 13 residues. Per the germline V gene, CDR1 is MNHNY and CDR2 is SVGAGI (reference sequence). The V gene lost 7 bases and the J gene lost 7 bases, with 16 bases spanning the gap. In nucleotides, the CDR3 is TGTGCCAGCACCTTCGGAGGGGTGGGGACCCAGTACTTC. This encodes CASTFGGVGTQYF.

The chain recombines TRBV5-1 with TRBJ2-1; TRBD2 aligns across 11 bases. CDR3 size: 16 residues. CDR1 is SGHRS, CDR2 YFSETQ, per germline. Trimming removed 6 bases from V and 0 bases from J; junction bases left unmatched: 5. In DNA, the CDR3 is TGCGCCAGCACCCCTAGCGGGGGGAGCTCCTACAATGAGCAGTTCTTC. This encodes CASTPSGGSSYNEQFF.

V usage is TRBV6-5 and J usage is TRBJ2-7; a possible D gene is TRBD1 (6 bases). V shed 10 bases and J shed 0 bases, with 13 bases lying between them. Germline-derived CDR1 and CDR2 are MNHEY and SVGAGI. This CDR3 contains 13 residues. In DNA form, the CDR3 reads TGTGCCACTAGCCGGGACAACTCCTACGAGCAGTACTTC. This codes for CATSRDNSYEQYF.

The J gene is TRBJ2-7, the V gene TRBV20-1; D uncertain. The V end lost 0 bases, the J end lost 7 bases, and 7 bases lay between the germline ends. The CDR3 loop spans 11 amino acids. Germline lookup yields CDR1 DFQATT and CDR2 SNEGSKA (reference sequence). CDR3 nucleotides: TGCAGTGCTAGAGATCTAATGGAGCAGTACTTC. Amino acid sequence: CSARDLMEQYF.

The rearrangement joins TRBV19 to TRBJ2-7, with D possibly TRBD2 on 5 matching bases. V was cut by 3 bases and J by 5 bases, with 8 bases left in between. There are 12 residues in the CDR3. Germline lookup yields CDR1 LNHDA and CDR2 SQIVND (reference sequence). The CDR3 sequence: CASSITGNEQYF. Here the CDR3 DNA reads TGTGCCAGTAGTATCACCGGGAACGAGCAGTACTTC.

The chain is built from TRBV5-6 and TRBJ1-5, with 11 bases matching TRBD1. Germline CDR1 SGHDT, CDR2 YYEEEE. The CDR3 totals 13 residues. The trim removed 3 bases at V and 7 bases at J, leaving 0 bases unmatched. CDR3 coding DNA: TGTGCCAGCAGCTGGGACAGGGGGCAGCCCCAGCATTTT. Encoded protein: CASSWDRGQPQHF.

The rearrangement joins TRBV7-3 to TRBJ1-1, with 9 bases matching TRBD1. CDR1 and CDR2 (germline): SGHTA, FQGTGA. This CDR3 spans 16 amino acids. Germline trimming cut 5 bases from V and 4 bases from J; bases unmatched to any gene: 11. The CDR3 loop reads CASSLNTGTGITEAFF. The CDR3 nucleotides read TGTGCCAGCAGCCTCAATACCGGGACAGGGATCACTGAAGCTTTCTTT.

The sample holds a few counts of this clone. The V gene is TRBV5-1, the J gene TRBJ1-1; the D is unclear. CDR1 and CDR2 from the germline V gene are SGHRS and YFSETQ. The CDR3 is 15 amino acids. V lost 0 bases, J lost 0 bases, and 9 bases lay in between. The CDR3 DNA follows: TGCGCCAGCAGCTTGGATACAGAAATGAACACTGAAGCTTTCTTT. Encoded protein: CASSLDTEMNTEAFF.

This chain connects TRBV6-6 to TRBJ2-2; TRBD1 might be the D (6 bases). The CDR3 consists of 14 residues. Per germline, CDR1 MNHNY and CDR2 SVGAGI (reference sequence). The ends were cut back, 9 bases at V and 5 bases at J, with 16 bases in the middle. The CDR3 sequence is CASYLTGNTGELFF. The CDR3 DNA sequence: TGTGCCAGTTACCTTACAGGGAATACCGGGGAGCTGTTTTTT.

This clone was observed a single time. The gene calls are TRBV6-1 and TRBJ2-3, with TRBD1 matching over 9 bases. The V gene's germline CDR1 is MNHNS and CDR2 SASEGT. The CDR3 contains 14 residues. J lost 1 base, V lost 8 bases, and 4 bases had no gene match. The CDR3 DNA follows: TGTGCCAGCCTCCGGGACAGGGGCACAGATACGCAGTATTTT. It codes for CASLRDRGTDTQYF.

The chain couples TRBV18 to TRBJ2-5, with 7 bases aligning to TRBD1. Germline V gene data show CDR1 as KGHSH and CDR2 as LQKENI. Unmatched junction bases numbered 12, after V lost 6 bases and J lost 14 bases. The CDR3 covers 12 residues. The CDR3 reads CASSLSKGTVYF. The CDR3, as DNA: TGTGCCAGCTCCCTCTCGAAGGGGACAGTTTACTTC.

This chain uses TRBV30 with TRBJ2-5; D gene unclear. The germline gives CDR1 GTSNPN, CDR2 SVGIG (reference sequence). V was shortened by 0 bases and J by 5 bases, with 7 bases between the two germline ends. The CDR3 is 12 residues long. CDR3 sequence: CAWSVLRETQYF. The DNA of the CDR3 is TGTGCCTGGAGTGTACTCCGGGAGACCCAGTACTTC.

This rearrangement joins TRBV11-3 to TRBJ2-7, with a possible D match to TRBD1 (5 bases). V was shortened by 1 base and J by 2 bases, with 9 bases between the two germline ends. This CDR3 has 14 amino acids. CDR1 and CDR2 (germline): SGHNT, YENEEA. The CDR3 nucleotides are TGTGCCAGCAGCTTAGGGACATCTACCTACGAGCAGTACTTC. This codes for CASSLGTSTYEQYF.

The chain links TRBV30 to TRBJ2-7, with TRBD1 matching 8 bases. In germline, CDR1 is GTSNPN, CDR2 SVGIG (reference sequence). Germline trimming cut 0 bases from V and 7 bases from J; bases unmatched to any gene: 5. The length of the CDR3 is 13 residues. The CDR3 nucleotides read TGTGCCTGGAGTGTGTCCGGACAGGGAGAGCAGTACTTC. Residues: CAWSVSGQGEQYF.